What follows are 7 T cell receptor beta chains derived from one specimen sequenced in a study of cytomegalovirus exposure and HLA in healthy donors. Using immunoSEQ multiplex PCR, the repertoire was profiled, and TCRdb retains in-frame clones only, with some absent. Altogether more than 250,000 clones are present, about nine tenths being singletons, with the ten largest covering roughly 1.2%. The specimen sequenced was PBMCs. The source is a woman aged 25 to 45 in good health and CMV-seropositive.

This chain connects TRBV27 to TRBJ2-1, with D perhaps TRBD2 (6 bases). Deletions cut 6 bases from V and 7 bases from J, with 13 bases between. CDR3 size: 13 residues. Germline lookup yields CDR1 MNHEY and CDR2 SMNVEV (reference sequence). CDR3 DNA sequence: TGTGCCAGCAGATGGCTAGCGAGAAATGAGCAGTTCTTC. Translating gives CASRWLARNEQFF.

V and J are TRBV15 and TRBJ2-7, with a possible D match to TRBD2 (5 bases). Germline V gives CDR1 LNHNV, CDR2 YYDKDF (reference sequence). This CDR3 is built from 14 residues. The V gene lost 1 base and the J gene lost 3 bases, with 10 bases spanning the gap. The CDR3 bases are TGTGCCACCAGCAGAGTCGGGGAAAACTACGAGCAGTACTTC. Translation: CATSRVGENYEQYF.

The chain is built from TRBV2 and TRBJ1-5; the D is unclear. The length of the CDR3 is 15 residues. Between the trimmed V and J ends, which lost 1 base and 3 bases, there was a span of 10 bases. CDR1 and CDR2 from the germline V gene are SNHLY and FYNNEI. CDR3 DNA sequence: TGTGCCAGCAGTGAAGGAAGGGCCCTCAATCAGCCCCAGCATTTT. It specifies CASSEGRALNQPQHF.

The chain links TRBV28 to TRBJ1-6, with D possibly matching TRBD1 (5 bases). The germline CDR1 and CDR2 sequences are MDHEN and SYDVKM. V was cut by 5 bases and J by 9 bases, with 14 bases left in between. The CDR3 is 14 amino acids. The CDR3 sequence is CASSPQDNTSPLHF. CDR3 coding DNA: TGTGCCAGCAGTCCACAGGACAACACTTCACCCCTCCACTTT.

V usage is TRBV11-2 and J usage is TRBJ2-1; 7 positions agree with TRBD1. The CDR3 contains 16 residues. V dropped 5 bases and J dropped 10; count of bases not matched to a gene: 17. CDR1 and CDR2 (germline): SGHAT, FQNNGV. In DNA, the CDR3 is TGTGCCAGCAGCCTTCCTCCGACAGGGCTGGTTGGGGAGCAGTTCTTC. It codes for CASSLPPTGLVGEQFF.

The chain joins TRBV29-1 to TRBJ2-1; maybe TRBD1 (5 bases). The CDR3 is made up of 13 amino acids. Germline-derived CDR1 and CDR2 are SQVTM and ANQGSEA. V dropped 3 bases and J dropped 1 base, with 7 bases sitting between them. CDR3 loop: CSVDDRSYNEQFF. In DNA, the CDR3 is TGCAGCGTTGACGACAGATCCTACAATGAGCAGTTCTTC.

The CDR3 region has the DNA TGTGCCAGCAGTGACTCGGACAGGGCCACAGATACGCAGTATTTT. Encoded protein: CASSDSDRATDTQYF. The chain combines TRBV2 with TRBJ2-3; 8 nucleotides agree with TRBD1. V trimming: 3 bases; J trimming: 2 bases; junction bases outside the gene matches: 4. Germline CDR1 is SNHLY and CDR2 is FYNNEI. This CDR3 is built from 15 residues.